What follows describes a single TCR beta chain. Per the germline V gene, CDR1 is SGHTA and CDR2 is FQGTGA. The germline V and J ends were trimmed by 5 bases and 5 bases, with 10 bases remaining between them. CDR3 size: 13 residues. This entry comes from a study of shared clonotypes between healthy human individuals. Background on the study: There were three CD4 naive, three CD4 memory, two CD8 naive and one CD8 memory plates per donor.

The table came from immunoSEQ multiplex PCR; TCRdb's copy has only in-frame clones and leaves some out. The profile covers roughly 2 million clones, with approximately 94% appearing a single time and roughly 0.13% taken by the ten largest. Sequencing was carried out using naive CD4+ T cells sorted from blood. Subset indicated: CD45RA+ positively selected. The origin of this receptor is a man aged 18 to 29 in good health. The chain links TRBV7-3 to TRBJ2-1, with a weak D call TRBD2 (5 bases). The CDR3 region has the DNA TGTGCCAGCAGCGTCGACGGGGACAATGAGCAGTTCTTC. It is translated as CASSVDGDNEQFF.